Listed here are 23 T cell receptor beta chains from one sample, sequenced in a study of cytomegalovirus exposure and HLA in healthy donors. PCR involved 60 Vbeta and 13 Jbeta primers. TCRdb's copy holds only in-frame clones and misses some; the assay was immunoSEQ multiplex PCR. The sample holds roughly 200,000 clones, roughly three quarters seen once. The sequencing input was PBMCs. Receptor source: a man between 50 and 59 years old in good health and CMV-seronegative.

The table lists this clone with a few counts. The chain recombines TRBV27 with TRBJ1-2, with 8 bases aligning to TRBD1. This CDR3 is built from 13 residues. V lost 5 bases and J lost 9; bases outside the gene matches: 8. Germline V gives CDR1 MNHEY, CDR2 SMNVEV (reference sequence). The DNA of the CDR3 is TGTGCCAGCAGTCTCGGACAGGGTTTGAGCTACACCTTC. Translated, it gives CASSLGQGLSYTF.

V usage is TRBV18 and J usage is TRBJ2-1; TRBD1 might be the D (5 bases). The V end lost 4 bases, the J end lost 5 bases, and 15 bases lay between the germline ends. The CDR3 is 15 amino acids. Germline CDR1 and CDR2: KGHSH and LQKENI. Here the CDR3 DNA reads TGTGCCAGCTCACTCTCAGGGCCCAGGAACAATGAGCAGTTCTTC. It yields the protein CASSLSGPRNNEQFF.

This chain connects TRBV11-2 to TRBJ2-2, with a weak D call TRBD1 (5 bases). Germline lookup yields CDR1 SGHAT and CDR2 FQNNGV. There are 15 residues in the CDR3. The germline V and J ends were trimmed by 1 base and 5 bases, with 11 bases remaining between them. CDR3 loop: CASSLGQLQTGELFF. The CDR3 coding sequence is TGTGCCAGCAGCTTAGGACAGCTGCAGACCGGGGAGCTGTTTTTT.

This sequence joins TRBV5-1 and TRBJ2-1; 16 bases fit TRBD2. CDR3 length: 15 amino acids. The V gene's germline CDR1 is SGHRS and CDR2 YFSETQ. V shed 4 bases and J 8 bases; nucleotides not matched to a gene: 3. CDR3 sequence reads: CASSTGTSGRDEQFF. The CDR3 DNA is TGCGCCAGCAGCACCGGGACTAGCGGGAGGGATGAGCAGTTCTTC.

The V call is TRBV19, the J call TRBJ2-6; D not resolved. Trimming removed 3 bases from V and 2 bases from J, with 5 bases in between. This CDR3 spans 14 amino acids. CDR1 is LNHDA, CDR2 SQIVND, per germline (reference sequence). The CDR3 sequence: CASSIGTGANVLTF. For the CDR3, the DNA is TGTGCCAGTAGTATCGGTACTGGGGCCAACGTCCTGACTTTC.

The chain uses TRBV5-1 and TRBJ2-1, with 12 nucleotides matching TRBD2. V shed 4 bases and J 4 bases; nucleotides not matched to a gene: 3. Germline lookup yields CDR1 SGHRS and CDR2 YFSETQ. The CDR3 runs to 15 residues. In DNA form, the CDR3 reads TGCGCCAGCAGCGCCGGACTAGCGGGGTACAATGAGCAGTTCTTC. It yields the protein CASSAGLAGYNEQFF.

This clone was observed a few times. The chain recombines TRBV28 with TRBJ1-1, with D possibly TRBD1 on 5 matching bases. Germline V gives CDR1 MDHEN, CDR2 SYDVKM. V shed 3 bases and J shed 1 base, with 12 bases lying between them. The CDR3 is 15 amino acids. CDR3: CASSFYRQRNTEAFF. In DNA form, the CDR3 reads TGTGCCAGCAGTTTTTACCGACAGAGGAACACTGAAGCTTTCTTT.

This chain connects TRBV14 to TRBJ2-7; 7 bases line up with TRBD1. Trimming took 4 bases from V and 1 from J; bases not matched to a gene: 4. This CDR3 contains 14 residues. Looked up from germline, CDR1 is SGHDN and CDR2 is FVKESK. Here the CDR3 DNA reads TGTGCCAGCAGCCCCCGACAGGGATCCTACGAGCAGTACTTC. It specifies CASSPRQGSYEQYF. Complete variable domain (other parts from reference TRBV14 and TRBJ2-7): EAGVTQFPSHSVIEKGQTVTLRCDPISGHDNLYWYRRVMGKEIKFLLHFVKESKQDESGMPNNRFLAERTGGTYSTLKVQPAELEDSGVYFCASSPRQGSYEQYFGPGTRLTVT.

CDR3 loop: CASSESGVGWNTEAFF. DNA for the CDR3: TGTGCCAGCAGTGAATCAGGGGTCGGTTGGAACACTGAAGCTTTCTTT. The chain is built from TRBV2 and TRBJ1-1, with D possibly TRBD1 on 6 matching bases. The CDR3 contains 16 residues. Trimming cost V 2 bases and J 1 base, with 14 bases left between them. Germline V lookup: CDR1 SNHLY, CDR2 FYNNEI.

V is TRBV27 and J is TRBJ1-5; TRBD1 matches 9 bases. CDR3 size: 15 residues. J was trimmed by 8 bases and V by 3 bases; bases with no gene match: 8. Looked up from germline, CDR1 is MNHEY and CDR2 is SMNVEV (reference sequence). This chain's CDR3 is CASSFGTGRREPQHF. CDR3 sequence (DNA): TGTGCCAGCAGTTTCGGGACAGGGCGTAGGGAGCCCCAGCATTTT.

The V gene is TRBV19, the J gene TRBJ2-2; D is uncertain. This CDR3 has 14 amino acids. Germline V gene data show CDR1 as LNHDA and CDR2 as SQIVND (reference sequence). V was shortened by 9 bases and J by 1 base, with 12 bases between the two germline ends. CDR3 region: CASHTSRNTGELFF. CDR3 DNA sequence: TGTGCCAGCCACACGTCCCGGAACACCGGGGAGCTGTTTTTT.

V and J are TRBV6-5 and TRBJ2-7; D ambiguous. V lost 3 bases and J lost 3, with 12 bases in between. The CDR3 runs to 14 residues. Germline loops: CDR1 MNHEY, CDR2 SVGAGI. The CDR3 protein is CASSYGTDGYEQYF. The CDR3 DNA sequence: TGTGCCAGCAGTTATGGCACCGATGGCTACGAGCAGTACTTC.

The genes are TRBV25-1 and TRBJ1-5; no definite D call. Trimming cost V 2 bases and J 1 base, with 9 bases left between them. The CDR3 contains 15 residues. Germline CDR1 MGHDK, CDR2 SYGVNS. CDR3 protein: CASSEGGYSNQPQHF. CDR3 nucleotides: TGTGCCAGCAGTGAAGGAGGGTACAGCAATCAGCCCCAGCATTTT.

The chain carries TRBV2 and TRBJ1-2; unclear D gene. Germline loops: CDR1 SNHLY, CDR2 FYNNEI. Trimming shortened V by 1 base and J by 7 bases, and 10 bases separated the two germline ends. There are 13 residues in the CDR3. CDR3 in amino acids: CASSEGAGSGYTF. CDR3 DNA: TGTGCCAGCAGTGAAGGGGCAGGTAGTGGCTACACCTTC.

V usage is TRBV27 and J usage is TRBJ1-5; TRBD1 agrees at 8 bases. Trimming cost V 5 bases and J 7 bases; bases outside gene matches: 7. The CDR3 covers 14 residues. The V gene's germline CDR1 is MNHEY and CDR2 SMNVEV (reference sequence). In nucleotides, the CDR3 is TGTGCCAGCAGTCCTGACAGGGGTTGGCAGCCCCAGCATTTT. It specifies CASSPDRGWQPQHF.

V usage is TRBV6-6 and J usage is TRBJ2-1, with 10 nucleotides matching TRBD2. The CDR3 loop spans 15 amino acids. The V gene's germline CDR1 is MNHNY and CDR2 SVGAGI (reference sequence). V lost 4 bases to trimming and J lost 4 bases; unmatched junction nucleotides: 4. In DNA, the CDR3 is TGTGCCAGCAGTTCGAAGCGGGAGGGTTACAATGAGCAGTTCTTC. Amino acid sequence: CASSSKREGYNEQFF.

The CDR3 nucleotides are TGTGCCAGCAGCGCTAGCGGGAGGGGCTCCTACAATGAGCAGTTCTTC. This gives the protein CASSASGRGSYNEQFF. The V gene is TRBV5-6, the J gene TRBJ2-1, with 12 bases matching TRBD2. Trimming removed 4 bases from V and 0 bases from J; junction bases left unmatched: 2. The germline CDR1 and CDR2 sequences are SGHDT and YYEEEE. The CDR3 is made up of 16 amino acids.

This clone occurred a few times. The V call is TRBV7-6, the J call TRBJ2-3; 12 positions match TRBD2. The CDR3 has 16 residues. Per the germline V gene, CDR1 is SGHVS and CDR2 is FNYEAQ. V gave up 3 bases and J gave up 2 bases; unmatched junction bases: 3. CDR3 DNA: TGTGCCAGCAGCTTCGGACTAGCGGGGATCACAGATACGCAGTATTTT. Its translation: CASSFGLAGITDTQYF.

This clone appeared a few times. J is TRBJ2-2 and V is TRBV6-5, with 10 bases aligning to TRBD2. In germline, CDR1 is MNHEY, CDR2 SVGAGI. This CDR3 spans 14 amino acids. Unmatched junction bases numbered 1, after V lost 3 bases and J lost 6 bases. The CDR3 loop is CASSYSGRPGELFF. DNA for the CDR3: TGTGCCAGCAGTTATAGCGGGAGGCCCGGGGAGCTGTTTTTT.

The chain recombines TRBV6-6 with TRBJ2-2; 7 bases agree with TRBD2. The ends lost 10 bases at V and 6 bases at J; junction bases unmatched: 11. Germline V gene sequence: CDR1 MNHNY, CDR2 SVGAGI (reference sequence). This CDR3 is 14 amino acids long. CDR3 in DNA: TGTGCCACCCGAGGCGCGGGAGTTCCCGGGGAGCTGTTTTTT. Translation gives CATRGAGVPGELFF.

The rearrangement uses TRBV7-6 and TRBJ2-7; the D gene is possibly TRBD1 (6 bases). The CDR3 extends over 12 amino acids. Between the trimmed V and J ends, which lost 5 bases and 3 bases, there was a span of 8 bases. Germline CDR1 reads SGHVS; CDR2 reads FNYEAQ. CDR3 nucleotides: TGTGCCAGCAGCCCGACAGGCTACGAGCAGTACTTC. The encoded protein is CASSPTGYEQYF.

The chain couples TRBV7-3 to TRBJ2-5; 10 positions match TRBD2. Germline lookup yields CDR1 SGHTA and CDR2 FQGTGA. V dropped 5 bases and J dropped 5; count of bases not matched to a gene: 11. The CDR3 is 16 amino acids. The CDR3 spells CASSLGLAGEWETQYF. The CDR3, as DNA: TGTGCCAGCAGCCTTGGCCTAGCGGGAGAATGGGAGACCCAGTACTTC. Based on the CDR3 plus reference TRBV7-3 and TRBJ2-5, the full variable domain is GAGVSQTPSNKVTEKGKYVELRCDPISGHTALYWYRQSLGQGPEFLIYFQGTGAADDSGLPNDRFFAVRPEGSVSTLKIQRTERGDSAVYLCASSLGLAGEWETQYFGPGTRLLVL.

The V call is TRBV7-2, the J call TRBJ2-1; TRBD2 is a possible D gene (6 bases). This CDR3 region has 15 residues. V was pared by 5 bases and J by 9 bases, with 20 bases between. From germline, CDR1 is SGHTA and CDR2 FQGNSA. As DNA, the CDR3 is TGTGCCAGCAGCCGGGTGGGGGACTCCGCCCTTGAGCAGTTCTTC. It specifies CASSRVGDSALEQFF.